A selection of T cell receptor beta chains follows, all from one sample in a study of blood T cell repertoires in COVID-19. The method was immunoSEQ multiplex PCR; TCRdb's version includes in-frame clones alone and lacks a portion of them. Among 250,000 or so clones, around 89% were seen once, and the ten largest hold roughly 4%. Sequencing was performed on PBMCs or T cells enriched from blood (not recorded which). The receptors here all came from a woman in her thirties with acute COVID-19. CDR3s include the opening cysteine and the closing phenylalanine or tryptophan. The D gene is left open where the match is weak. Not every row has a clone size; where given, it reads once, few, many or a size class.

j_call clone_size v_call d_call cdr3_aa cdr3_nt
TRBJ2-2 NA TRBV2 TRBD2 CASREGREDGELFF TGTGCCAGCAGGGAGGGGAGGGAGGACGGGGAGCTGTTTTTT
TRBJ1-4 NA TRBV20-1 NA CSGSKNEKLFF TGCAGTGGAAGCAAGAATGAAAAACTGTTTTTT
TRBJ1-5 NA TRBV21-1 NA CASSRRSLSYQPQHF TGTGCCAGCAGCCGGAGGTCTTTGAGTTATCAGCCCCAGCATTTT
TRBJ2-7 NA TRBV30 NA CAWEGHGGSYEQYF TGTGCCTGGGAGGGGCACGGCGGCTCCTACGAGCAGTACTTC
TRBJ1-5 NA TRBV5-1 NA CASSLGGDDQPQHF TGCGCCAGCAGCTTGGGGGGAGATGATCAGCCCCAGCATTTT
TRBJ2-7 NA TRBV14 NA CASSYTGKGYYEQYF TGTGCCAGCAGCTATACAGGGAAAGGTTACTACGAGCAGTACTTC
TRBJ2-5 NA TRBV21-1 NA CASSKGPGVQETQYF TGTGCCAGCAGCAAAGGCCCAGGGGTTCAAGAGACCCAGTACTTC
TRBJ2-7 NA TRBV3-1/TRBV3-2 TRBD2 CASRGQVGTSHRRSSYEQYF TGTGCCAGCAGGGGGCAGGTCGGGACTAGCCATAGAAGGAGCTCCTACGAGCAGTACTTC
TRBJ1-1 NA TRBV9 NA CASSVGRGGGMDTEAFF TGTGCCAGCAGCGTAGGGCGGGGGGGAGGTATGGACACTGAAGCTTTCTTT
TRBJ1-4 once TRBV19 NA CASTTEPTNEKLFF TGTGCCAGTACGACAGAGCCAACTAATGAAAAACTGTTTTTT
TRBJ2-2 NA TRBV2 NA CASSGYGELFF TGTGCCAGCAGTGGTTACGGGGAGCTGTTTTTT
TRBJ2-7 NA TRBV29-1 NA CSVADNSYEQYF TGCAGCGTTGCAGACAACTCCTACGAGCAGTACTTC
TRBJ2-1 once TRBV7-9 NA CASSLLTGEQFF TGTGCCAGCAGCTTACTTACTGGTGAGCAGTTCTTC